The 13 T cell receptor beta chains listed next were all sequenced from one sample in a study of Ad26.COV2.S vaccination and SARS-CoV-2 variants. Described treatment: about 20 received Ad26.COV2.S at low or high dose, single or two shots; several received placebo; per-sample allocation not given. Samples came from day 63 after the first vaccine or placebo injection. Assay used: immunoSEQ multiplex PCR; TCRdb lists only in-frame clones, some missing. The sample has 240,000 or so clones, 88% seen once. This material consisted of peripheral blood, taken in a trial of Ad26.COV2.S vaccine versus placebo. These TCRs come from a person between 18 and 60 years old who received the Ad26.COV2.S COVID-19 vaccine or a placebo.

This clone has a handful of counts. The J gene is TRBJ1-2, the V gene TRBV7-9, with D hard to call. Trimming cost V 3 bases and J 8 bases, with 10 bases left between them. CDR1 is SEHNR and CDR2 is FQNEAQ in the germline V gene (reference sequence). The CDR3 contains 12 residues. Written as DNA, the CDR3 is TGTGCCAGCAGCTTTCTGGACGAAGGCTACACCTTC. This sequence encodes CASSFLDEGYTF.

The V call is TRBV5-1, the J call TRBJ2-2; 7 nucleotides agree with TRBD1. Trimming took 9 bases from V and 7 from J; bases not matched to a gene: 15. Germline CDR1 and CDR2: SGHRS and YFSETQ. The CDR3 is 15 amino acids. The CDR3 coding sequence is TGCGCCACCCAGGAAAGGACAGGAATTATCGGGGAGCTGTTTTTT. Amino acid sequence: CATQERTGIIGELFF.

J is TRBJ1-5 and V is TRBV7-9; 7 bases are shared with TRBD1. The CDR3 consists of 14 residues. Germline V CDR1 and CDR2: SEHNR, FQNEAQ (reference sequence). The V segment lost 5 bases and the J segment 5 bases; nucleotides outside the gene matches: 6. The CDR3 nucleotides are TGTGCCAGCAGCCGGGACAGAATCGATCAGCCCCAGCATTTT. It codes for CASSRDRIDQPQHF.

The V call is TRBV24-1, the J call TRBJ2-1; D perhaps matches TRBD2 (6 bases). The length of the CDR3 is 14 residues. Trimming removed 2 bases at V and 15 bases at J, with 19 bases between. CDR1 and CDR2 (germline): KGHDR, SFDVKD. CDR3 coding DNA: TGTGCCACCAGTGATTCGGTTCGGGAGCCCAGGAGGTTCTTC. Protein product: CATSDSVREPRRFF.

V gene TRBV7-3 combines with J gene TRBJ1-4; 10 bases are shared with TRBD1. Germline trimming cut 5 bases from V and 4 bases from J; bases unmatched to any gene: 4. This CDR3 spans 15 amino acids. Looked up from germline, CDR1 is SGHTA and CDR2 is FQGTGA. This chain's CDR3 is CASSVTGGLNEKLFF. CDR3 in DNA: TGTGCCAGCAGCGTGACAGGGGGCCTTAATGAAAAACTGTTTTTT.

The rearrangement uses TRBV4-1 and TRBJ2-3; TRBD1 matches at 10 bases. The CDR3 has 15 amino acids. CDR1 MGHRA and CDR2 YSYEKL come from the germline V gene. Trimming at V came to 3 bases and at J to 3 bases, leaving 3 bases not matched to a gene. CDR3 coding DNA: TGCGCCAGCAGCCATCCGGGACAGGGGACAGATACGCAGTATTTT. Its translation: CASSHPGQGTDTQYF.

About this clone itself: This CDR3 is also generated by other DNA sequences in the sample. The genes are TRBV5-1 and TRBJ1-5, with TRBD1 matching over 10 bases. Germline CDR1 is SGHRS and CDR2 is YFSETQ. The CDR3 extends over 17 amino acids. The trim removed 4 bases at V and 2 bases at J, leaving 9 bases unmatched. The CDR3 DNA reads TGCGCCAGCAGCCCGGGACAGGGGTCCCGGGGCAATCAGCCCCAGCATTTT. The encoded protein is CASSPGQGSRGNQPQHF.

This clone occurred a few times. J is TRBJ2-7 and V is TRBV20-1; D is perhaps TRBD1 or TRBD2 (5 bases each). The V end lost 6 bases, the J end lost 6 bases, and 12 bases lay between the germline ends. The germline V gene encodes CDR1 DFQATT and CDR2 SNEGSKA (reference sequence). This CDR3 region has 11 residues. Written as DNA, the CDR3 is TGCAGTGCCCCGGGGACGAGCGAGCAGTACTTC. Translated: CSAPGTSEQYF.

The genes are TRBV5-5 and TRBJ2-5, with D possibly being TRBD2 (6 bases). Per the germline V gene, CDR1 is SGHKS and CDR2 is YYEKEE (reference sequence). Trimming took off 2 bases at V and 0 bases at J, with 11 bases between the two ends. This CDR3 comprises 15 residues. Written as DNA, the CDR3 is TGTGCCAGCAGCTTCGCGGGGCGGTACCAAGAGACCCAGTACTTC. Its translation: CASSFAGRYQETQYF.

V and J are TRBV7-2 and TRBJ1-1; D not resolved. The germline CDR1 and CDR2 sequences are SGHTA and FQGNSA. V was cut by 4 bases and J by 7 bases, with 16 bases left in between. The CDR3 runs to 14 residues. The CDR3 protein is CASSSAGRLVEAFF. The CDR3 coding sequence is TGTGCCAGCAGCTCCGCGGGCAGACTCGTTGAAGCTTTCTTT. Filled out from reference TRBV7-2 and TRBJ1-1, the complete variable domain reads GAGVSQSPSNKVTEKGKDVELRCDPISGHTALYWYRQSLGQGLEFLIYFQGNSAPDKSGLPSDRFSAERTGGSVSTLTIQRTQQEDSAVYLCASSSAGRLVEAFFGQGTRLTVV.

The CDR3 DNA reads TGTGCCAGCAGTGAAGGTCCCCTCGGGACGTCAAACACTGAAGCTTTCTTT. Its translation: CASSEGPLGTSNTEAFF. The chain employs TRBV6-1 and TRBJ1-1; a possible D gene is TRBD1 (5 bases). The CDR3 runs to 17 residues. Trimming left V 1 base short and J 2 bases short, with 17 bases between. The germline V gene encodes CDR1 MNHNS and CDR2 SASEGT.

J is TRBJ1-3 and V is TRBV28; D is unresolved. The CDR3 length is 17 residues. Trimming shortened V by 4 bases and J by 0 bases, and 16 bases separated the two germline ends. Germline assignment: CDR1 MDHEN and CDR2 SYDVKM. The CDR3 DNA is TGTGCCAGCAGTTCACTGGGAGAGCGGAGCTCTGGAAACACCATATATTTT. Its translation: CASSSLGERSSGNTIYF.

For the CDR3, the DNA is TGTGCCAGCAGCCCTCGGGATGGCGGTGAAGCTTTCTTT. Its protein is CASSPRDGGEAFF. The J gene is TRBJ1-1, the V gene TRBV11-3; D remains unclear. CDR3 length equals 13 residues. V was cut by 5 bases and J by 7 bases, with 14 bases left in between. The germline V gene encodes CDR1 SGHNT and CDR2 YENEEA.